Following are 17 T cell receptor beta chains from one sample sequenced in a study of T cell changes during pregnancy in multiple sclerosis. Sequenced by immunoSEQ multiplex PCR; TCRdb stores in-frame clones only, minus some. This table holds fewer than 85,000 clones, roughly 93% found once. Sequenced material: peripheral blood, taken in the second trimester of pregnancy. These receptor sequences come from a female donor with multiple sclerosis, enrolled in a pregnancy study.

The sample holds one count of this clone. V is TRBV27 and J is TRBJ1-5; possibly TRBD1 for D (5 bases). Trimming took 1 base from V and 3 from J, leaving 13 bases between them. The CDR3 extends over 16 amino acids. CDR1 and CDR2 (germline): MNHEY, SMNVEV (reference sequence). The CDR3 DNA follows: TGTGCCAGCAGTTTATATGGGGGGGTCATCAATCAGCCCCAGCATTTT. This sequence encodes CASSLYGGVINQPQHF.

V and J are TRBV5-4 and TRBJ1-2; 8 nucleotides match TRBD1. The germline CDR1 and CDR2 sequences are SGHNT and YYREEE (reference sequence). V dropped 6 bases and J dropped 6; count of bases not matched to a gene: 7. The CDR3 is 13 amino acids. Here the CDR3 reads CASTGTGYDGYTF. CDR3 nucleotide sequence: TGTGCCAGCACCGGGACAGGATATGATGGCTACACCTTC. Supplemented by reference TRBV5-4 and TRBJ1-2, the full variable domain reads ETGVTQSPTHLIKTRGQQVTLRCSSQSGHNTVSWYQQALGQGPQFIFQYYREEENGRGNFPPRFSGLQFPNYSSELNVNALELDDSALYLCASTGTGYDGYTFGSGTRLTVV.

V usage is TRBV13 and J usage is TRBJ1-1; D call uncertain. V shed 1 base and J shed 4 bases, with 7 bases lying between them. Germline CDR1 reads PRHDT; CDR2 reads FYEKMQ (reference sequence). The CDR3 contains 13 residues. CDR3 in amino acids: CASSLAGGTEAFF. The CDR3 DNA reads as TGTGCCAGCAGCTTAGCCGGAGGCACTGAAGCTTTCTTT.

The chain uses TRBV10-3 and TRBJ1-6, with a weak D call TRBD1 (6 bases). Germline CDR1 and CDR2: ENHRY and SYGVKD. The CDR3 consists of 15 residues. V was clipped by 9 bases and J by 6 bases, with 18 bases between them. Here the CDR3 DNA reads TGTGCCATTAACTCTTACAGGGATGGTAATTCACCCCTCCACTTT. As protein: CAINSYRDGNSPLHF.

V gene TRBV29-1 combines with J gene TRBJ1-1; tentative D call: TRBD1 (5 bases). Per the germline V gene, CDR1 is SQVTM and CDR2 is ANQGSEA. Trimming removed 3 bases from V and 0 bases from J, with 11 bases in between. The CDR3 totals 14 residues. CDR3 bases: TGCAGCGTTGACTCTCTGGGGCTGAACACTGAAGCTTTCTTT. Translated: CSVDSLGLNTEAFF.

The chain is built from TRBV5-1 and TRBJ2-3; TRBD2 agrees at 10 bases. Germline V gene lookup returns CDR1 SGHRS and CDR2 YFSETQ. The CDR3 runs to 16 residues. V shed 0 bases and J 4 bases; nucleotides not matched to a gene: 5. The CDR3 is CASSLGTSGVADTQYF. CDR3 in DNA: TGCGCCAGCAGCTTGGGCACTAGCGGGGTTGCAGATACGCAGTATTTT.

The rearrangement uses TRBV7-9 and TRBJ2-2; 8 bases agree with TRBD2. In germline, CDR1 is SEHNR, CDR2 FQNEAQ (reference sequence). This CDR3 comprises 16 residues. J was trimmed by 3 bases and V by 5 bases; bases with no gene match: 8. The CDR3 region is CASSQRGLGDTGELFF. CDR3 bases: TGTGCCAGCAGCCAGAGGGGACTAGGAGACACCGGGGAGCTGTTTTTT.

This clone has only one observation. The chain carries TRBV5-4 and TRBJ2-5, with 9 bases matching TRBD2. J gave up 5 bases and V 4 bases, and 9 bases lay outside the gene matches. The CDR3 length is 15 residues. Germline loops: CDR1 SGHNT, CDR2 YYREEE (reference sequence). CDR3 nucleotides: TGTGCCAGCAGCAAGGAACTAGCGGGTGAGGAGACCCAGTACTTC. Protein product: CASSKELAGEETQYF.

The V call is TRBV6-1, the J call TRBJ1-4; a weak D match, TRBD1 (6 bases). Trimming took 3 bases from V and 0 from J, leaving 20 bases between them. The CDR3 spans 19 residues. Per germline, CDR1 MNHNS and CDR2 SASEGT. CDR3 DNA: TGTGCCAGCAGTGACGCTACCAGGGGACGCATTGCAACTAATGAAAAACTGTTTTTT. This translates into CASSDATRGRIATNEKLFF.

The chain joins TRBV7-9 to TRBJ1-3, with D uncertain. CDR3 length: 18 amino acids. The V and J ends lost 5 bases and 1 base respectively, with 21 bases between them. The germline V gene encodes CDR1 SEHNR and CDR2 FQNEAQ (reference sequence). In nucleotides, the CDR3 is TGTGCCAGCAGCCACGGTGGCGGGGAACTAGGGTCTGGAAACACCATATATTTT. Translated, it gives CASSHGGGELGSGNTIYF. The full variable domain, rest sourced from reference TRBV7-9 and TRBJ1-3, is DTGVSQNPRHKITKRGQNVTFRCDPISEHNRLYWYRQTLGQGPEFLTYFQNEAQLEKSRLLSDRFSAERPKGSFSTLEIQRTEQGDSAMYLCASSHGGGELGSGNTIYFGEGSWLTVV.

As DNA, the CDR3 is TGCGCCAGCAGCTTGAATAGCGGGGGGAACCAAGAGACCCAGTACTTC. Translated, it gives CASSLNSGGNQETQYF. The J gene is TRBJ2-5, the V gene TRBV5-1; 10 nucleotides line up with TRBD2. Germline V lookup: CDR1 SGHRS, CDR2 YFSETQ. The trim removed 1 base at V and 0 bases at J, leaving 3 bases unmatched. CDR3 size: 16 residues.

This clone showed up just a few times. The chain recombines TRBV7-9 with TRBJ1-1, with no clear D. The CDR3 extends over 12 amino acids. The ends were cut back, 3 bases at V and 3 bases at J, with 5 bases in the middle. CDR1 SEHNR and CDR2 FQNEAQ come from the germline V gene (reference sequence). The CDR3 DNA reads as TGTGCCAGCAGCTTTGGAGACACTGAAGCTTTCTTT. Its translation is CASSFGDTEAFF.

V gene TRBV2 combines with J gene TRBJ1-2; D is perhaps TRBD1 (5 bases). The length of the CDR3 is 18 residues. Germline values: CDR1 SNHLY, CDR2 FYNNEI. The V gene lost 0 bases and the J gene lost 1 base, with 18 bases spanning the gap. CDR3 in DNA: TGTGCCAGCAGTGAAGCTCCTTCGGGAGGCAGGGATAACTATGGCTACACCTTC. Protein product: CASSEAPSGGRDNYGYTF.

V is TRBV19 and J is TRBJ2-4; tentative D call: TRBD1 (5 bases). The germline V and J ends were trimmed by 10 bases and 1 base, with 14 bases remaining between them. Germline V gene data show CDR1 as LNHDA and CDR2 as SQIVND (reference sequence). CDR3 size: 14 residues. The CDR3: CATQTRVAKNIQYF. The CDR3 DNA is TGTGCCACTCAGACCAGGGTGGCCAAAAACATTCAGTACTTC.

J is TRBJ1-4 and V is TRBV28; TRBD1 matches 7 bases. CDR1 and CDR2 (germline): MDHEN, SYDVKM. Trimming at V came to 2 bases and at J to 5 bases, leaving 2 bases not matched to a gene. This CDR3 is 14 amino acids long. CDR3 residues: CASSLARGNEKLFF. CDR3 DNA: TGTGCCAGCAGTTTAGCCAGGGGGAATGAAAAACTGTTTTTT. The entire variable domain, with the rest obtained from reference TRBV28 and TRBJ1-4, is as follows: DVKVTQSSRYLVKRTGEKVFLECVQDMDHENMFWYRQDPGLGLRLIYFSYDVKMKEKGDIPEGYSVSREKKERFSLILESASTNQTSMYLCASSLARGNEKLFFGSGTQLSVL.

The chain employs TRBV29-1 and TRBJ1-5; 9 bases align to TRBD1. This CDR3 spans 13 amino acids. With 4 bases clipped from V and 5 bases from J, the junction kept 3 bases outside the gene matches. Germline-derived CDR1 and CDR2 are SQVTM and ANQGSEA. This CDR3 reads CSVGTGDYQPQHF. For the CDR3, the DNA is TGCAGCGTTGGGACAGGGGATTATCAGCCCCAGCATTTT.

The chain couples TRBV18 to TRBJ2-1, with 10 nucleotides matching TRBD2. Trimming cost V 6 bases and J 5 bases; bases outside gene matches: 16. Germline V gives CDR1 KGHSH, CDR2 LQKENI. The CDR3 loop spans 18 amino acids. The DNA of the CDR3 is TGTGCCAGCTCGTTATCTAGCGGGGGACCTATACAGAACAATGAGCAGTTCTTC. Amino acid sequence: CASSLSSGGPIQNNEQFF. The full variable domain, in which reference TRBV18 and TRBJ2-1 provide the parts outside the CDR3, is NAGVMQNPRHLVRRRGQEARLRCSPMKGHSHVYWYRQLPEEGLKFMVYLQKENIIDESGMPKERFSAEFPKEGPSILRIQQVVRGDSAAYFCASSLSSGGPIQNNEQFFGPGTRLTVL.